The text below deals with one T cell receptor (beta chain). The sample originates from a study of blood T cell repertoires in COVID-19. Study-wide context: Sites across the United States, Italy and Spain contributed samples from acute and convalescent COVID-19. In each case, the material was cDNA or gDNA derived from T cells, B-cell-depleted T cells, or PBMCs.

The authors' processing: Estimation of nucleated cell counts was performed using reference gene primer amplification. Using immunoSEQ multiplex PCR, the repertoire was profiled, and TCRdb retains in-frame clones only, with some absent. Clone size and the V and J calls come from that table; the DNA yielded D and trimming. The sample contains some 170,000 clones, about nine tenths of which appear only once. Germline assignment: CDR1 SGHTA and CDR2 FQGNSA. There are 14 residues in the CDR3. Trimming removed 2 bases from V and 4 bases from J, with 9 bases in between. The V gene is TRBV7-2, the J gene TRBJ1-5; TRBD1 is a possible D gene (6 bases). Sequencing was done on a sample of peripheral blood. This receptor was obtained from a woman aged 45-65 years with acute or convalescent COVID-19. The CDR3 sequence is CASSLIQGNQPQHF. As DNA, the CDR3 is TGTGCCAGCAGCTTAATTCAGGGGAATCAGCCCCAGCATTTT.